The 8 T cell receptor beta chains reported below all come from one sample, sequenced in a study of technical replicates of blood from a few donors. Data came from immunoSEQ multiplex PCR; TCRdb stores just in-frame clones and leaves some out. The data hold roughly 60,000 clones, with 80% to 90% observed a single time. Sequencing used PBMCs. These receptors were obtained from a human donor in good health. Some clones in this sample may be carry-over from other donors' samples.

This sequence joins TRBV11-3 and TRBJ2-2, with D possibly being TRBD2 (5 bases). CDR1 and CDR2 (germline): SGHNT, YENEEA. The germline V and J ends were trimmed by 5 bases and 7 bases, with 5 bases remaining between them. The CDR3 contains 11 residues. CDR3 nucleotide sequence: TGTGCCAGCAGCGAGGGCGGGGAGCTGTTTTTT. This translates into CASSEGGELFF.

The chain uses TRBV29-1 and TRBJ2-7; D not resolved. CDR1 is SQVTM, CDR2 ANQGSEA, per germline. The CDR3 is 10 residues long. V was cut by 2 bases and J by 4 bases, with 3 bases left in between. The CDR3 nucleotides read TGCAGCGTTGAACAGTACGAGCAGTACTTC. It is translated as CSVEQYEQYF.

The chain links TRBV5-1 to TRBJ2-3, with a weak D call TRBD2 (6 bases). V lost 5 bases to trimming and J lost 6 bases, with 7 bases between them. CDR3 length equals 11 residues. Germline V lookup: CDR1 SGHRS, CDR2 YFSETQ. The chain's CDR3 is CASRAGDTQYF. The CDR3 DNA sequence: TGCGCCAGCAGGGCGGGGGATACGCAGTATTTT.

V gene TRBV29-1 combines with J gene TRBJ1-2; no reliable D call. The CDR3 has 14 residues. Between the trimmed V and J ends, which lost 6 bases and 2 bases, there was a span of 16 bases. Germline V gene lookup returns CDR1 SQVTM and CDR2 ANQGSEA. The CDR3 DNA is TGCAGCGTCGCCGTCGGGGTCACCAACTATGGCTACACCTTC. Encoded protein: CSVAVGVTNYGYTF.

This clone was observed a single time. The chain uses TRBV6-5 and TRBJ1-1, with D possibly being TRBD1 (5 bases). Trimming removed 2 bases at V and 7 bases at J, with 14 bases between. Germline CDR1 is MNHEY and CDR2 is SVGAGI. CDR3 size: 14 residues. CDR3 DNA: TGTGCCAGCAGTTACAGGGGTCCGCGTGGTGAAGCTTTCTTT. Its translation: CASSYRGPRGEAFF.

A single count supports this clone. The chain couples TRBV30 to TRBJ2-7, with D perhaps matching TRBD1 (6 bases). CDR1 is GTSNPN and CDR2 is SVGIG in the germline V gene (reference sequence). The CDR3 spans 12 residues. Trimming left V 2 bases short and J 4 bases short, with 9 bases between. The CDR3 sequence is CAWSRDIYEQYF. In nucleotides, the CDR3 is TGTGCCTGGAGTCGGGACATATACGAGCAGTACTTC.

This chain links TRBV7-7 with TRBJ2-5, with 8 bases lining up with TRBD2. This CDR3 comprises 15 residues. J was trimmed by 2 bases and V by 1 base; bases with no gene match: 3. Germline CDR1 is SSHAT and CDR2 is FNYEAQ (reference sequence). The CDR3 nucleotides read TGTGCCAGCAGCTTAGGGGCGGGGGGACAAGAGACCCAGTACTTC. Its translation: CASSLGAGGQETQYF.

This chain connects TRBV5-8 to TRBJ1-5; no reliable D call. Trimming left V 6 bases short and J 0 bases short, with 10 bases between. This CDR3 comprises 14 residues. Germline assignment: CDR1 SGHTS and CDR2 YDEGEE. CDR3 loop: CASTDGNSNQPQHF. As DNA, the CDR3 is TGTGCCAGCACAGACGGGAATAGCAATCAGCCCCAGCATTTT.